The 32 T cell receptor beta chains below were found in one sample sequenced in a study of T-cell reconstitution after alpha-beta-depleted transplantation in children (TCRdb year 2016). Library method: PCR. The instrument was an Illumina HiSeq 2500. TCR libraries were prepared with molecular barcoding, using unique molecular identifiers to normalize TCRbeta repertoire quantification. TCRdb reanalyzed the raw reads on its own, using fastp at Q25 for trimming and MiXCR for clone calling, and kept in-frame beta chains. Every CDR3 protein is listed once, alongside the most common genes and DNA of its rows. This sample holds about 460,000 distinct CDR3 sequences; roughly an eighth were observed only once. The ten top clones hold 11% to 15% of the sample. The label giving this sample's treatment or condition can be read as: allogeneic hematopoietic cell transplantation with graft depleted of TCRalphabeta T cells and CD19 B cells.

The source material was PBMCs, mostly from graft donor cells, sampled 180 days after TCRalphabeta/CD19-depleted stem cell transplant. These receptors all stem from a female patient aged 2-10 years who had a stem cell transplant for aplastic anemia, so the T cells may come from the graft donor.

This clonotype was found a few times. The chain has TRBV7-2 and TRBJ2-7; TRBD2 aligns across 13 bases. CDR1 SGHTA and CDR2 FQGNSA come from the germline V gene. The CDR3 has 16 residues. The V and J ends lost 3 bases and 2 bases, in that order; junction bases with no gene match: 4. The CDR3 coding sequence is TGTGCCAGCAGCTTGAAACTAGCGGGAGGGCCCTACGAGCAGTACTTC. Its translation is CASSLKLAGGPYEQYF.

The chain couples TRBV3-1 to TRBJ1-2; unclear D gene. Deletions cut 5 bases from V and 7 bases from J, with 14 bases between. The CDR3 extends over 13 amino acids. Germline CDR1 reads LGHDT; CDR2 reads YNNKEL (reference sequence). The CDR3 DNA reads TGTGCCAGCAGCAGGGAGGTGAGGCGTGGCTACACCTTC. Translation: CASSREVRRGYTF.

This clonotype was counted between two and nine times. The rearrangement joins TRBV5-1 to TRBJ2-3; 7 nucleotides agree with TRBD2. This CDR3 has 16 amino acids. Looked up from germline, CDR1 is SGHRS and CDR2 is YFSETQ. The trim removed 3 bases at V and 2 bases at J, leaving 9 bases unmatched. CDR3 sequence reads: CASSWAPREPTDTQYF. The CDR3 DNA sequence: TGCGCCAGCAGCTGGGCCCCGCGGGAGCCCACAGATACGCAGTATTTT.

The chain joins TRBV7-6 to TRBJ1-5; weak D call: TRBD1 (5 bases). This CDR3 region has 13 residues. Trimming shortened V by 4 bases and J by 3 bases, and 7 bases separated the two germline ends. Looked up from germline, CDR1 is SGHVS and CDR2 is FNYEAQ. CDR3 sequence (DNA): TGTGCCAGCAGCTCCGGGACCAATCAGCCCCAGCATTTT. This translates into CASSSGTNQPQHF.

The rearrangement uses TRBV3-1 and TRBJ2-1; TRBD2 matches at 7 bases. The germline V gene has CDR1 LGHDT and CDR2 YNNKEL (reference sequence). The V gene end was trimmed by 1 base and the J gene end by 7 bases; junction bases not matched to a gene: 13. The CDR3 is 17 residues long. The CDR3 region is CASSQGVSGLWGNEQFF. The CDR3, as DNA: TGTGCCAGCAGCCAAGGGGTTAGCGGGCTCTGGGGGAATGAGCAGTTCTTC.

This clonotype was found many times. V usage is TRBV11-2 and J usage is TRBJ2-7; 8 bases map to TRBD1. The CDR3 extends over 13 amino acids. V dropped 5 bases and J dropped 4; count of bases not matched to a gene: 4. Germline CDR1 is SGHAT and CDR2 is FQNNGV. The CDR3 DNA reads TGTGCCAGCAGCCGGGACAGGCGATACGAGCAGTACTTC. It codes for CASSRDRRYEQYF.

This clonotype was counted between two and nine times. The V gene is TRBV12-3 or TRBV12-4, the J gene TRBJ2-1, with D possibly being TRBD1 (5 bases). CDR3 length equals 16 residues. Trimming pared 2 bases from V and 7 bases from J, leaving 18 bases between. The CDR3 nucleotides are TGTGCCAGCAGTTTATCGGCGGCAGGGATGGATAATGAGCAGTTCTTC. Translation: CASSLSAAGMDNEQFF.

At least ten counts were recorded for this clonotype. This chain connects TRBV28 to TRBJ1-3; D unresolved. The germline V gene has CDR1 MDHEN and CDR2 SYDVKM. This CDR3 has 14 residues. V was trimmed by 2 bases and J by 0 bases, leaving 5 bases between them. The CDR3 sequence is CASSLSSSGNTIYF. CDR3 in DNA: TGTGCCAGCAGTTTAAGCAGCTCTGGAAACACCATATATTTT.

The chain is built from TRBV2 and TRBJ2-1; tentatively, D is TRBD2 (6 bases). V shed 5 bases and J shed 8 bases, with 19 bases lying between them. Germline V gene lookup returns CDR1 SNHLY and CDR2 FYNNEI. The CDR3 runs 15 residues. The CDR3 DNA sequence: TGTGCCAGCAGTCCCCGGGACTCGCCTAACGATGAGCAGTTCTTC. Encoded protein: CASSPRDSPNDEQFF.

This sequence joins TRBV20-1 and TRBJ2-1, with 8 bases matching TRBD2. The CDR3 is 14 residues long. Germline values: CDR1 DFQATT, CDR2 SNEGSKA (reference sequence). Unmatched junction bases numbered 4, after V lost 1 base and J lost 5 bases. The CDR3 spells CSARASGLHNEQFF. CDR3 coding DNA: TGCAGTGCTAGAGCTAGCGGGCTGCACAATGAGCAGTTCTTC.

The chain has TRBV5-1 and TRBJ1-4, with TRBD1 as a possible D gene (6 bases). Germline V CDR1 and CDR2: SGHRS, YFSETQ. Trimming removed 3 bases from V and 8 bases from J, with 17 bases in between. The CDR3 has 15 amino acids. Here the CDR3 DNA reads TGCGCCAGCAGCTCTGGCGGACAGCCCGGGGAAAAACTGTTTTTT. This sequence encodes CASSSGGQPGEKLFF.

V and J are TRBV18 and TRBJ1-5, with 7 bases fitting TRBD1. This CDR3 comprises 16 residues. Germline CDR1 and CDR2: KGHSH and LQKENI. V dropped 3 bases and J dropped 4; count of bases not matched to a gene: 9. CDR3 DNA: TGTGCCAGCTCACCGACAAAGGGACAGACTAATCAGCCCCAGCATTTT. Translating it yields CASSPTKGQTNQPQHF.

This clonotype was detected a few times. The chain couples TRBV30 to TRBJ1-5; D may be TRBD1 (6 bases). Trimming shortened V by 3 bases and J by 5 bases, and 14 bases separated the two germline ends. This CDR3 is built from 14 residues. The V gene's germline CDR1 is GTSNPN and CDR2 SVGIG (reference sequence). The CDR3: CAWSRGTRHQPQHF. The CDR3 DNA sequence: TGTGCCTGGAGCCGAGGGACACGCCATCAGCCCCAGCATTTT.

This chain joins TRBV5-6 and TRBJ1-2; TRBD1 matches 9 bases. CDR1 SGHDT and CDR2 YYEEEE come from the germline V gene. V was pared by 4 bases and J by 12 bases, with 19 bases of the junction left unmatched. The length of the CDR3 is 16 residues. As DNA, the CDR3 is TGTGCCAGCAGCCCCACCGGAGGACAGGGGTCGGAATTTAACACCTTC. Translating it yields CASSPTGGQGSEFNTF.

This clonotype was picked up a small number of times. The chain has TRBV28 and TRBJ1-1; tentatively, D is TRBD1 (6 bases). Germline CDR1 and CDR2: MDHEN and SYDVKM. The CDR3 has 14 amino acids. The ends were cut back, 7 bases at V and 3 bases at J, with 15 bases in the middle. The CDR3 nucleotides read TGTGCCAGCACCCCGGACAGCGGGGACACTGAAGCTTTCTTT. This translates into CASTPDSGDTEAFF. The complete variable domain, with remaining parts taken from reference TRBV28 and TRBJ1-1, reads DVKVTQSSRYLVKRTGEKVFLECVQDMDHENMFWYRQDPGLGLRLIYFSYDVKMKEKGDIPEGYSVSREKKERFSLILESASTNQTSMYLCASTPDSGDTEAFFGQGTRLTVV.

V and J are TRBV4-2 and TRBJ2-7; D is undetermined. The CDR3 length is 14 residues. Germline values: CDR1 LGHNA, CDR2 YNFKEQ. The V end was cut by 4 bases, the J end by 1 base, with 11 bases between. The CDR3: CASSRLPLSYEQYF. The CDR3 DNA is TGTGCCAGCAGCCGCCTTCCTCTATCCTACGAGCAGTACTTC.

This clonotype was detected ten times or more. This chain links TRBV7-9 with TRBJ2-1; 7 bases align to TRBD2. Germline V gene sequence: CDR1 SEHNR, CDR2 FQNEAQ (reference sequence). The CDR3 extends over 15 amino acids. V gave up 4 bases and J gave up 6 bases; unmatched junction bases: 9. The CDR3 protein is CASSSRGLAVNEQFF. CDR3 nucleotide sequence: TGTGCCAGCAGCTCCCGTGGCCTAGCGGTCAATGAGCAGTTCTTC.

This clonotype was recorded many times. The rearrangement uses TRBV27 and TRBJ2-7, with TRBD1 identical over 9 bases. The CDR3 runs 15 residues. CDR1 MNHEY and CDR2 SMNVEV come from the germline V gene (reference sequence). J was trimmed by 7 bases and V by 4 bases; bases with no gene match: 11. CDR3 loop: CASSYGDRAPLEQYF. The DNA of the CDR3 is TGTGCCAGCAGTTATGGGGACAGGGCCCCTTTAGAGCAGTACTTC.

The rearrangement uses TRBV5-1 and TRBJ1-4, with 7 bases fitting TRBD1. This CDR3 spans 19 amino acids. V shed 1 base and J 8 bases; nucleotides not matched to a gene: 20. Germline V gives CDR1 SGHRS, CDR2 YFSETQ. The CDR3, as DNA: TGCGCCAGCAGCTTGCGGGCGGGGCCGGGACAGCTTTTTCACGAAAAACTGTTTTTT. Protein sequence: CASSLRAGPGQLFHEKLFF. Together with reference TRBV5-1 and TRBJ1-4, the CDR3 gives the full variable domain: KAGVTQTPRYLIKTRGQQVTLSCSPISGHRSVSWYQQTPGQGLQFLFEYFSETQRNKGNFPGRFSGRQFSNSRSEMNVSTLELGDSALYLCASSLRAGPGQLFHEKLFFGSGTQLSVL.

There are many counts of this clonotype. The V gene is TRBV7-9, the J gene TRBJ2-3; D remains ambiguous. Germline V lookup: CDR1 SEHNR, CDR2 FQNEAQ (reference sequence). V was pared by 1 base and J by 3 bases, with 14 bases between. The CDR3 spans 16 residues. This CDR3 is CASSLDSLPSTDTQYF. The DNA for the CDR3 is TGTGCCAGCAGCTTAGACAGCCTCCCTTCAACAGATACGCAGTATTTT. The full variable domain, completed using reference TRBV7-9 and TRBJ2-3, is DTGVSQNPRHKITKRGQNVTFRCDPISEHNRLYWYRQTLGQGPEFLTYFQNEAQLEKSRLLSDRFSAERPKGSFSTLEIQRTEQGDSAMYLCASSLDSLPSTDTQYFGPGTRLTVL.

The gene calls are TRBV18 and TRBJ2-2; D unresolved. V lost 0 bases and J 3 bases, leaving 8 bases between the germline ends. Germline CDR1 reads KGHSH; CDR2 reads LQKENI. The CDR3 runs to 15 residues. For the CDR3, the DNA is TGTGCCAGCTCACCACCGTGGGGATACACCGGGGAGCTGTTTTTT. This codes for CASSPPWGYTGELFF.

J is TRBJ2-5 and V is TRBV9; D possibly corresponds to TRBD2 (5 bases). V gave up 0 bases and J gave up 1 base, with 10 bases separating them. The CDR3 has 15 amino acids. Germline lookup yields CDR1 SGDLS and CDR2 YYNGEE. Here the CDR3 DNA reads TGTGCCAGCAGCGTAGAGGCGCGGGCCCAAGAGACCCAGTACTTC. This gives the protein CASSVEARAQETQYF.

This clonotype was counted a few times. The chain has TRBV4-3 and TRBJ2-1, with 9 nucleotides matching TRBD1. The CDR3 runs to 18 residues. CDR1 LGHNA and CDR2 YSLEER come from the germline V gene. The trim removed 0 bases at V and 9 bases at J, leaving 15 bases unmatched. CDR3 coding DNA: TGCGCCAGCAGCCAAGATGGGACAGGGTCCCCTCCTGTGGGTGAGCAGTTCTTC. Residues: CASSQDGTGSPPVGEQFF.

The table lists this clonotype with many counts. The rearrangement joins TRBV28 to TRBJ2-3; TRBD2 might be the D (5 bases). Trimming cost V 6 bases and J 0 bases, with 13 bases left between them. Germline values: CDR1 MDHEN, CDR2 SYDVKM. The length of the CDR3 is 15 residues. CDR3 in amino acids: CASSPGGVSTDTQYF. The CDR3 nucleotides are TGTGCCAGCAGCCCTGGAGGTGTAAGCACAGATACGCAGTATTTT.

This clonotype was recorded a few times. The V and J genes are TRBV7-6 and TRBJ2-1; 11 bases align to TRBD1. Germline CDR1 is SGHVS and CDR2 is FNYEAQ. Trimming cost V 4 bases and J 7 bases; bases outside gene matches: 6. This CDR3 is built from 15 residues. The CDR3, as DNA: TGTGCCAGCAGCTCCGGACAGGGGGCGCGGAATGAGCAGTTCTTC. It is translated as CASSSGQGARNEQFF.

The CDR3 loop reads CASSPRTGSYPNYGYTF. In DNA form, the CDR3 reads TGTGCCAGCTCCCCTCGGACAGGTTCCTACCCTAACTATGGCTACACCTTC. The chain uses TRBV3-1 and TRBJ1-2, with 7 bases lining up with TRBD1. The trim removed 8 bases at V and 0 bases at J, leaving 15 bases unmatched. The germline CDR1 and CDR2 sequences are LGHDT and YNNKEL (reference sequence). This CDR3 has 17 residues. The whole variable domain, filled in from reference TRBV3-1 and TRBJ1-2, reads DTAVSQTPKYLVTQMGNDKSIKCEQNLGHDTMYWYKQDSKKFLKIMFSYNNKELIINETVPNRFSPKSPDKAHLNLHINSLELGDSAVYFCASSPRTGSYPNYGYTFGSGTRLTVV.

The chain joins TRBV12-3 or TRBV12-4 to TRBJ2-1; the match to TRBD2 covers 10 bases. Trimming at V came to 3 bases and at J to 7 bases, leaving 6 bases not matched to a gene. CDR3 length: 15 residues. The CDR3 sequence is CASSFGLAGENEQFF. CDR3 in DNA: TGTGCCAGCAGTTTCGGCCTAGCGGGAGAAAATGAGCAGTTCTTC.

This chain joins TRBV12-3 or TRBV12-4 and TRBJ2-7, with unresolved D. The V and J ends lost 3 bases and 3 bases respectively, with 15 bases between them. The CDR3 is 15 residues long. The DNA for the CDR3 is TGTGCCAGCAGTTTTCAAGGACGGACCTACTACGAGCAGTACTTC. Protein sequence: CASSFQGRTYYEQYF.

The rearrangement joins TRBV6-2 or TRBV6-3 to TRBJ2-7, with 12 nucleotides matching TRBD2. Unmatched junction bases numbered 8, after V lost 7 bases and J lost 1 base. The CDR3 runs to 16 residues. Germline V gives CDR1 MNHEY, CDR2 SVGEGT. CDR3 residues: CASTHPGLAGSYEQYV. CDR3 DNA sequence: TGTGCCAGCACCCATCCTGGACTAGCGGGATCCTACGAGCAGTACGTC.

This clonotype was counted only a few times. The rearrangement uses TRBV11-2 and TRBJ2-1; D call uncertain. The CDR3 has 14 residues. Trimming removed 1 base from V and 7 bases from J, with 11 bases in between. Germline CDR1 is SGHAT and CDR2 is FQNNGV. The CDR3 bases are TGTGCCAGCAGCTTAGGCGCGCTGATTAATGAGCAGTTCTTC. It is translated as CASSLGALINEQFF.

This clonotype has a handful of counts. The chain links TRBV28 to TRBJ2-7, with TRBD2 matching over 10 bases. The CDR3 extends over 15 amino acids. V shed 5 bases, J shed 5 bases, and the junction held 9 bases outside the gene matches. In germline, CDR1 is MDHEN, CDR2 SYDVKM. CDR3 bases: TGTGCCAGCAGTCCCTCGGGACTAGCGACGGACGAGCAGTACTTC. The encoded protein is CASSPSGLATDEQYF.

The genes are TRBV20-1 and TRBJ2-2, with 7 bases aligning to TRBD1. The CDR3 has 16 residues. Germline CDR1 is DFQATT and CDR2 is SNEGSKA (reference sequence). J was trimmed by 0 bases and V by 3 bases; bases with no gene match: 7. The DNA of the CDR3 is TGCAGTGCTAGCTCGAGGGACAGCGCGAACACCGGGGAGCTGTTTTTT. It encodes CSASSRDSANTGELFF.